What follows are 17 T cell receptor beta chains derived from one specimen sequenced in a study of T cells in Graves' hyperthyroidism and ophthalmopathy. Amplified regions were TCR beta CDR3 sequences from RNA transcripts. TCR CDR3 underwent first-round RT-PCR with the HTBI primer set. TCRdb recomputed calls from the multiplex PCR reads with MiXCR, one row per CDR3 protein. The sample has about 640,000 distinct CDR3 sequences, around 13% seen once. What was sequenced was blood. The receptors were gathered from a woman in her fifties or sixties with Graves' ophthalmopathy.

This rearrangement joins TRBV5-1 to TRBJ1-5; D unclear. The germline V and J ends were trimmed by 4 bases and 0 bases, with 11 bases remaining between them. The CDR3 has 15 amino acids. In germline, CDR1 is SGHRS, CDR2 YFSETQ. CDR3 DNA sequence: TGCGCCAGCAGCCCAGGCGCAGATAGCAATCAGCCCCAGCATTTT. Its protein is CASSPGADSNQPQHF.

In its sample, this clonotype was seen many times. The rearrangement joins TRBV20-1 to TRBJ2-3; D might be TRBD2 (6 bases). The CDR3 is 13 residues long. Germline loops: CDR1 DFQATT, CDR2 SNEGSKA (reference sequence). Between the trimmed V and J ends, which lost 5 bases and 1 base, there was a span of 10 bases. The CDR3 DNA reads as TGCAGTGCTCCGGCTAGCGGCACAGATACGCAGTATTTT. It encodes CSAPASGTDTQYF.

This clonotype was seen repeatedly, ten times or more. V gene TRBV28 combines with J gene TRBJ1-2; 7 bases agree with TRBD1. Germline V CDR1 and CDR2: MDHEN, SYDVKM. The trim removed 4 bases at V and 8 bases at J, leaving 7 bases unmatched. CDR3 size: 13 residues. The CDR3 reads CASSSTDRRGYTF. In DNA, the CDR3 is TGTGCCAGCAGTTCAACGGACAGGAGGGGCTACACCTTC.

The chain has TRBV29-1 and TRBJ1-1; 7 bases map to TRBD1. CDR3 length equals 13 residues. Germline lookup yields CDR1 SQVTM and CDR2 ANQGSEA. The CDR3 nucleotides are TGCAGTTTCTCTGAAGGGGGCCAGGATGAAGCTTTCTTT. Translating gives CSFSEGGQDEAFF.

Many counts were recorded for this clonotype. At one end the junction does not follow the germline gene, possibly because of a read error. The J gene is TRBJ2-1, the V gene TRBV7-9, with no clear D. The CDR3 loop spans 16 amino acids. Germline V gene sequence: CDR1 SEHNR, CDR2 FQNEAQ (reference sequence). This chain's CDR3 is CASSVDPNPLNNEQFF. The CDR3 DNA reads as TGTGCCAGCAGCGTTGATCCGAACCCTTTAAACAATGAGCAATTCTTC.

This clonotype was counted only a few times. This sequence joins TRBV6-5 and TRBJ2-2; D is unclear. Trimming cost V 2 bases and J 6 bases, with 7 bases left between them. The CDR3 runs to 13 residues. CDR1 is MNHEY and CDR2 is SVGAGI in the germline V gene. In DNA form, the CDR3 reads TGTGCCAGCAGTTACGGAGTGGCCGGGGAGCTGTTTTTT. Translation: CASSYGVAGELFF.

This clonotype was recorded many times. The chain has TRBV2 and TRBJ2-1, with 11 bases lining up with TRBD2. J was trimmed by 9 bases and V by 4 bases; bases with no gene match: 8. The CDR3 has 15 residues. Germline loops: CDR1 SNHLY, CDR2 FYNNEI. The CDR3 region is CASSAGLAGGSEQFF. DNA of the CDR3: TGTGCCAGCAGTGCAGGTCTAGCGGGAGGTAGTGAGCAGTTCTTC. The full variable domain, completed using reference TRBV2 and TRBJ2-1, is EPEVTQTPSHQVTQMGQEVILRCVPISNHLYFYWYRQILGQKVEFLVSFYNNEISEKSEIFDDQFSVERPDGSNFTLKIRSTKLEDSAMYFCASSAGLAGGSEQFFGPGTRLTVL.

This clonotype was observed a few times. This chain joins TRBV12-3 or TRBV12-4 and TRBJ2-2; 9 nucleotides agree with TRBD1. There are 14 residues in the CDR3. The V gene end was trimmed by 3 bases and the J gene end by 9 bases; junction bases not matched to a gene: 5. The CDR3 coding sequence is TGTGCCAGCAGTTTCGGACAGGGGAATTGGGAGCTGTTTTTT. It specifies CASSFGQGNWELFF.

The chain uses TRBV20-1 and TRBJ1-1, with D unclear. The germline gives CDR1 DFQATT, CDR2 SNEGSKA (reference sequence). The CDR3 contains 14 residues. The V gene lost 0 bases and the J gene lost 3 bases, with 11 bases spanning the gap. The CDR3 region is CSARDLHRDTEAFF. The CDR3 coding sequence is TGCAGTGCTAGAGACCTACACCGGGACACTGAAGCTTTCTTT.

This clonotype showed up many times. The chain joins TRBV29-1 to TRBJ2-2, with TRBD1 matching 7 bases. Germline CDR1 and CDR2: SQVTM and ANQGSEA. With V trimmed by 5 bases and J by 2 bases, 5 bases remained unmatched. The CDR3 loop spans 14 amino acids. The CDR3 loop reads CSVRRTGNTGELFF. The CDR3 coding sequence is TGCAGCGTTCGGAGGACAGGAAACACCGGGGAGCTGTTTTTT.

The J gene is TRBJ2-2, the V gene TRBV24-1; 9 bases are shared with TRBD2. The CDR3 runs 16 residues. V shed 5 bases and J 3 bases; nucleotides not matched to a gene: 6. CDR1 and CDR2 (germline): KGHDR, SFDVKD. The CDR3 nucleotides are TGTGCCACCAGTGCCGCGACTAGCGGATACACCGGGGAGCTGTTTTTT. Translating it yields CATSAATSGYTGELFF.

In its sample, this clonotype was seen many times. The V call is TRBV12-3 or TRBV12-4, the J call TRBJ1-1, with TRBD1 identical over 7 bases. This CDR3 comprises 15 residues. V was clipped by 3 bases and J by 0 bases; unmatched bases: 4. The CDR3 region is CASSLQGGLNTEAFF. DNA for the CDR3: TGTGCCAGCAGTTTGCAGGGGGGTTTGAACACTGAAGCTTTCTTT.

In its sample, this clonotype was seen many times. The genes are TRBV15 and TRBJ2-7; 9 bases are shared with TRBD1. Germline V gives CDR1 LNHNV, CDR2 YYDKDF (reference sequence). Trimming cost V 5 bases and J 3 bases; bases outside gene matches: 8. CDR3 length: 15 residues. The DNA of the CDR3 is TGTGCCACCAGCTCACCTTGGGACAGGGACTACGAGCAGTACTTC. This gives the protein CATSSPWDRDYEQYF. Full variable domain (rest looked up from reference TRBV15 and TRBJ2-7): DAMVIQNPRYQVTQFGKPVTLSCSQTLNHNVMYWYQQKSSQAPKLLFHYYDKDFNNEADTPDNFQSRRPNTSFCFLDIRSPGLGDTAMYLCATSSPWDRDYEQYFGPGTRLTVT.

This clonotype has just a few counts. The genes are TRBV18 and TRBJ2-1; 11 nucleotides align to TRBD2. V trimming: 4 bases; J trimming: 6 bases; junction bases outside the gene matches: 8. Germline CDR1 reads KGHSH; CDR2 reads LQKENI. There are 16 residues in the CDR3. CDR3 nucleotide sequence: TGTGCCAGCTCACGGTCACTAGCGGGAGTGACCAATGAGCAGTTCTTC. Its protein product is CASSRSLAGVTNEQFF.

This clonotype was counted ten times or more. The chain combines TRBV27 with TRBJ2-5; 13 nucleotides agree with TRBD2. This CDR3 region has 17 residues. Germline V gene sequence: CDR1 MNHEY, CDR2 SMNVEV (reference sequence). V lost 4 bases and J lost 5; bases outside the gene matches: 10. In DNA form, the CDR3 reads TGTGCCAGCAGTTCCGACGGACTAGCGGGAGACTCGGAGACCCAGTACTTC. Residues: CASSSDGLAGDSETQYF.

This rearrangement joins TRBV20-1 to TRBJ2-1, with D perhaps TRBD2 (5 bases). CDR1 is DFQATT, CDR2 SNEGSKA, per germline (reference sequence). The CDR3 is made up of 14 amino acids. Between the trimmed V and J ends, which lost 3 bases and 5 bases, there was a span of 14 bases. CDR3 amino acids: CSASLALRNNEQFF. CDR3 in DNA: TGCAGTGCTAGCTTAGCGTTACGGAACAATGAGCAGTTCTTC.

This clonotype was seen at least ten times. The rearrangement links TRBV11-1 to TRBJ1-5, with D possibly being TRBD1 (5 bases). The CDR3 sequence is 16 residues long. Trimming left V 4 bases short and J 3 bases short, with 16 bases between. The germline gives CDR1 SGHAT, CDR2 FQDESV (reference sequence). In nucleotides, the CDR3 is TGTGCCAGCAGCTCCACCGGGACGGACTACAATCAGCCCCAGCATTTT. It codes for CASSSTGTDYNQPQHF.